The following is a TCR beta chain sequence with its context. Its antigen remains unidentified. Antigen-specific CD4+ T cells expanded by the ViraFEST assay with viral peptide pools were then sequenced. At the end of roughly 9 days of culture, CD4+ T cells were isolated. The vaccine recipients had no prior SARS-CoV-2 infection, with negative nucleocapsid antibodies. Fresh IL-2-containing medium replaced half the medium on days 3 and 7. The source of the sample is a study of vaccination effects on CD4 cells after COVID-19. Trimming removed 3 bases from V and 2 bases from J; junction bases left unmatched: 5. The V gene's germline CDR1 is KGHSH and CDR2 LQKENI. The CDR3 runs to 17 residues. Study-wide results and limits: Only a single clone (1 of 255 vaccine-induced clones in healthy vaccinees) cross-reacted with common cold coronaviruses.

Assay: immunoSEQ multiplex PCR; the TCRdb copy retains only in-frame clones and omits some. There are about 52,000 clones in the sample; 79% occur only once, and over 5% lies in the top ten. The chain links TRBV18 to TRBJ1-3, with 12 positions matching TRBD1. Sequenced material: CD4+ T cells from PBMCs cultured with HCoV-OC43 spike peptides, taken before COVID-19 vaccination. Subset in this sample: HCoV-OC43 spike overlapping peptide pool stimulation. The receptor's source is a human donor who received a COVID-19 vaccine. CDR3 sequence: CASSPTGQGATGNTIYF. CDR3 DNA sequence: TGTGCCAGCTCACCCACGGGACAGGGGGCTACTGGAAACACCATATATTTT. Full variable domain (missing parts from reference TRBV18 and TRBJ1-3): NAGVMQNPRHLVRRRGQEARLRCSPMKGHSHVYWYRQLPEEGLKFMVYLQKENIIDESGMPKERFSAEFPKEGPSILRIQQVVRGDSAAYFCASSPTGQGATGNTIYFGEGSWLTVV.